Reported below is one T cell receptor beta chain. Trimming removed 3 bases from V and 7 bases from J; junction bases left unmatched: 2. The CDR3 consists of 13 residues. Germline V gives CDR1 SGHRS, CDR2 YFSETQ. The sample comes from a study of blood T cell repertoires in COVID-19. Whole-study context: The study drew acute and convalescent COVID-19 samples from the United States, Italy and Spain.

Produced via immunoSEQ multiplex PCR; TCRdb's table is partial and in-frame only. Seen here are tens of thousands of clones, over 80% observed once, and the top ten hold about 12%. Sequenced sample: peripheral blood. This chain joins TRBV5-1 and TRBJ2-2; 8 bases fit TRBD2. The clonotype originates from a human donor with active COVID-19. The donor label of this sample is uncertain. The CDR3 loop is CASSSSGLGELFF. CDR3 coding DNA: TGCGCCAGCAGCTCTAGCGGGCTCGGGGAGCTGTTTTTT.